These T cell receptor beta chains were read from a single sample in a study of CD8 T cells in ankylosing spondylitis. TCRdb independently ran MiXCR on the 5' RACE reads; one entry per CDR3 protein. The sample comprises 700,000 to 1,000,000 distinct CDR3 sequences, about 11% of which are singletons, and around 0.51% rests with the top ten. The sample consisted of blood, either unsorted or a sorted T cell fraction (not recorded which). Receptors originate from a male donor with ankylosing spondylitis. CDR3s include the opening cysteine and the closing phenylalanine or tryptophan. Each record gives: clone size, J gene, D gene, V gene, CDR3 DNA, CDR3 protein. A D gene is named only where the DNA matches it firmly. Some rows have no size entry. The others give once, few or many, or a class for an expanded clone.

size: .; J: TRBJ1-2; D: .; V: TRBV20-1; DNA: TGCAGTGCTAGAGCGGGGGGTAGTAGCTATGGCTACACCTTC; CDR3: CSARAGGSSYGYTF
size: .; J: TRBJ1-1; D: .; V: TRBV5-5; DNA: TGTGCCAGCAGCTCCCACACCAACTTCGGGGTCGGAGAAGCTTTCTTT; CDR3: CASSSHTNFGVGEAFF
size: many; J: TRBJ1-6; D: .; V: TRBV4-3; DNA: TGCGCCAGCAGCCCGGGGCCGTTTTGGTCAACTAGAACTAATTCACCCCTCCACTTT; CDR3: CASSPGPFWSTRTNSPLHF
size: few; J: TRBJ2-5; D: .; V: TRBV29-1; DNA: TGCAGCGTTCAGGGGCTGTACCAAGAGACCCAGTACTTC; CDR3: CSVQGLYQETQYF
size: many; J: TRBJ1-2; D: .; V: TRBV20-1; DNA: TGCAGTGCTATTAGGGGAGGGGTCTATGGCTACACCTTC; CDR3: CSAIRGGVYGYTF
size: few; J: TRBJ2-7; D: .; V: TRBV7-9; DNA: TGTGCCAGCAGATCCGGGACACCCGCCGCCCAGCAGTACTTC; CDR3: CASRSGTPAAQQYF
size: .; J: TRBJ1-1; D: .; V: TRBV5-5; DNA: TGTGCCAGCAGCTTGAGGGGGGCGGGGACTGAAGCTTTCTTT; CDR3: CASSLRGAGTEAFF
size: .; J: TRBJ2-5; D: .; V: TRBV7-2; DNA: TGTGCCAGCAGCCTTACCGACGTGAGGGAGTACTTC; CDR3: CASSLTDVREYF
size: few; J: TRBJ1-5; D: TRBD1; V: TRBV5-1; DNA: TGCGCCAGCAGCCCCATGGACAGGGATTACAATCAGCCCCAGCATTTT; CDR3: CASSPMDRDYNQPQHF
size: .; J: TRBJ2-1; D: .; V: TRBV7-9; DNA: TGTGCCAGCAGCTTAGGTTGGGGGGGCTCGGATTCTGAGCAGTTCTTC; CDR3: CASSLGWGGSDSEQFF
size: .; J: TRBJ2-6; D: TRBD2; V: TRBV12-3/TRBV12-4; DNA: TGTGCCAGCAGCGGGGGGTTCGGGGCCAACGTCCTGAATTTC; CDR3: CASSGGFGANVLNF
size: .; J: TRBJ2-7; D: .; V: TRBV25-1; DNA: TGTGCCAGCAGTCTTTCACAGGGTACGAGGGAGCAGTACTTC; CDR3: CASSLSQGTREQYF
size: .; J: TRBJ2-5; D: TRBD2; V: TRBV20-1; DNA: TGCAGTGCTTCACCGACTAGCGGGGGAGAGACCCAGTACTTC; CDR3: CSASPTSGGETQYF
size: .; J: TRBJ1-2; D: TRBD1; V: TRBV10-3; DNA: TGTGCCATCAGTGAGCCGGACAGGGCGAACTATGGCTACACCTTC; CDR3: CAISEPDRANYGYTF
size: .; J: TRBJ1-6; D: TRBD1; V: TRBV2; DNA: TGTGCCAGCAGTGCCGGGACAGGGAATTCACCCCTCCACTTT; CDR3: CASSAGTGNSPLHF
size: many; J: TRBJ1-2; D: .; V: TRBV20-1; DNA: TGCAGTGCTAGAACAGGGCATGGCTATGGCTACACCTTC; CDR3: CSARTGHGYGYTF
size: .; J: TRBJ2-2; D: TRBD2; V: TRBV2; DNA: TGTGCCAGCACCATCGGGAGGCCGAACACCGGGGAGCTGTTTTTT; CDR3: CASTIGRPNTGELFF
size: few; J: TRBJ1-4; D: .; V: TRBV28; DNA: TGTGCCAGCCGTACAGGGCTGCGTGAAAAACTGTTTTTT; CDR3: CASRTGLREKLFF
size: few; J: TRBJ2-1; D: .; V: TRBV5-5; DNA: TGTGCCAGCAGCCGCGACAGGCCCCTTGACAATGAGCAGTTCTTC; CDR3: CASSRDRPLDNEQFF
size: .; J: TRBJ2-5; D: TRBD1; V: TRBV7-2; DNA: TGTGCCAGCAGCGACAGGGCAACGTTACAAGAGACCCAGTACTTC; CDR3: CASSDRATLQETQYF
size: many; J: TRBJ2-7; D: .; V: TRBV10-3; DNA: TGTGCCATCATGAGGGACGTTTCCTACGAGCAGTACTTC; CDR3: CAIMRDVSYEQYF
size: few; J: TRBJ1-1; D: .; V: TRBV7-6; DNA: TGTGCCAGCAGCTTGACAGCCATACCCCCCACTGAAGCTTTCTTT; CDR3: CASSLTAIPPTEAFF
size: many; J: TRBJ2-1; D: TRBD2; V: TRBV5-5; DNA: TGTGCCAGCAGCTTCGAAGAGCGGGAGGGATACAATGAGCAGTTCTTC; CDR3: CASSFEEREGYNEQFF
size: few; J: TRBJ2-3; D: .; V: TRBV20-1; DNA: TGCAGTGCTAGAGACGTAGGGGGGCGAGGAGGCACAGATACGCAGTATTTT; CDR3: CSARDVGGRGGTDTQYF
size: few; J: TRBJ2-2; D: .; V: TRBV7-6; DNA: TGTGCCAGCAGCTTAGAGGGGACGAGCACCGGGGAGCTGTTTTTT; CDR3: CASSLEGTSTGELFF
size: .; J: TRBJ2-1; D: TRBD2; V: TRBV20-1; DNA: TGCAGTGCTAGACCCCTTATAGCGGGAGTCTACAATGAGCAGTTCTTC; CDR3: CSARPLIAGVYNEQFF
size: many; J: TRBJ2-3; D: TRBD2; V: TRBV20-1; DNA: TGCAGTGCTGAGCGGGAGACTAGCACAGATACGCAGTATTTT; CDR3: CSAERETSTDTQYF
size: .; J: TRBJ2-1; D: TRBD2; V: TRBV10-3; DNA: TGTGCCATCAGTGAGTTTGGCGGACTAGCGGGGGACAATGAGCAGTTCTTC; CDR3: CAISEFGGLAGDNEQFF
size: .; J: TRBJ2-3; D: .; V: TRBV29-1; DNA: TGCAGCGTTGAAGGAATCCCAGGGGAGAGCACAGATACGCAGTATTTT; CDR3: CSVEGIPGESTDTQYF
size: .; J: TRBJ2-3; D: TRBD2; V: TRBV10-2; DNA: TGCGCCAGCAGGTCGAAGCGGGGTTATTCAGATACGCAGTATTTT; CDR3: CASRSKRGYSDTQYF
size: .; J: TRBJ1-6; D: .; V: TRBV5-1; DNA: TGCGCCAGCAGCTTGAACAGGGTTAATTCACCCCTCCACTTT; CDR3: CASSLNRVNSPLHF
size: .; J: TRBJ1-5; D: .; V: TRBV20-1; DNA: TGCAGTGCCCACCCTACCGATCAGCCCCAGCATTTT; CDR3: CSAHPTDQPQHF
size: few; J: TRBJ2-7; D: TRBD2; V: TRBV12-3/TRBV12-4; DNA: TGTGCCAGCAGTTTAGGGGTACCGAGCGGGAGTCCGTACGAGCAGTACTTC; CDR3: CASSLGVPSGSPYEQYF
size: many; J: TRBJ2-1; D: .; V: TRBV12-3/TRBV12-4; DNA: TGTGCCAGCAGTTTGCTCTTTGGGGGTGAGCAGTTCTTC; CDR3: CASSLLFGGEQFF
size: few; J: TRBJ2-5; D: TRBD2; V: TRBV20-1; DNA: TGCAGTGCTACCCGCGGGGGGATAGAGACCCAGTACTTC; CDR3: CSATRGGIETQYF
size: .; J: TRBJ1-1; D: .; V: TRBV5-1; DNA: TGCGCCAGCAGCATACGACAGACCACTGAAGCTTTCTTT; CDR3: CASSIRQTTEAFF
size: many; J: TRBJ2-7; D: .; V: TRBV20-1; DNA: TGCAGTGCTACCAAGGGGGGGGGCTCCTACGAGCAGTACTTC; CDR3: CSATKGGGSYEQYF
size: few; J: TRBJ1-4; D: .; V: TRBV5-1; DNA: TGCGCCAGCAGCCAACTTCACAAGGGTAGTAGGACTAATGAAAAACTGTTTTTT; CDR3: CASSQLHKGSRTNEKLFF
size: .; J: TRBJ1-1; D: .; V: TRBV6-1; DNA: TGTGCCAGCATCCCTCGGGGGAAGAACACTGAAGCTTTCTTT; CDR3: CASIPRGKNTEAFF
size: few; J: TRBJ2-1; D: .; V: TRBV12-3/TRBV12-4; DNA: TGTGCCAGCAGCCCCCAGGCGGGGTACAATGAGCAGTTCTTC; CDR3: CASSPQAGYNEQFF
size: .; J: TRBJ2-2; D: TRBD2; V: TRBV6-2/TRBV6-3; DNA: TGTGCCAGCATCGATAGCGGGAGAATTGGCACCGGGGAGCTGTTTTTT; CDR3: CASIDSGRIGTGELFF
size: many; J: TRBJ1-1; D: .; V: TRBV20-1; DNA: TGCAGTGCTATACAGGGAAGAAGGGAAGCTTTCTTT; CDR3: CSAIQGRREAFF
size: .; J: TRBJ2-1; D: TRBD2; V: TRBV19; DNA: TGTGCCACTAAAGGGTCCGGGACTAGCGGAAATGAGCAGTTCTTC; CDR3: CATKGSGTSGNEQFF
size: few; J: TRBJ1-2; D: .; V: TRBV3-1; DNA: TGTGCCAGCAGCCACCCTGACAGTATAGCTAACTATGGCTACACCTTC; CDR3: CASSHPDSIANYGYTF
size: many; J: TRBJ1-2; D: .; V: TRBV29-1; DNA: TGCAGCGTCCTCATAACGGATGGCTACACCTTC; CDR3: CSVLITDGYTF
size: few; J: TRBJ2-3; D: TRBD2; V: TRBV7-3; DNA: TGTGCCAGCAGCTTATTCCGGGGGGGAAAAGATACGCAGTATTTT; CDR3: CASSLFRGGKDTQYF
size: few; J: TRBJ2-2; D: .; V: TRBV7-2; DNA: TGTGCCAGCAGGGAGGGGGAGGGTCTCGGGGAGCTGTTTTTT; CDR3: CASREGEGLGELFF
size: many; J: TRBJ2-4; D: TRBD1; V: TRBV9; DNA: TGTGCCAGCAGCGACCTAGGGGGCAGGGGCATTCAGTACTTC; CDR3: CASSDLGGRGIQYF
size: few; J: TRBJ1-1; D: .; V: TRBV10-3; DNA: TGTGCCGCGTGGACCGGGCCGGGGACTGAAGCTTTCTTT; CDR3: CAAWTGPGTEAFF
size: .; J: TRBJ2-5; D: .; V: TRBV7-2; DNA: TGTGCCAGCACCACACGCGGGACGCAAGAGACCCAGTACTTC; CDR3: CASTTRGTQETQYF
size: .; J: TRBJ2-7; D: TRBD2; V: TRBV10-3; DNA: TGTGCCATCAGGGGGACTAGCGGGGGTAGCTACGAGCAGTACTTC; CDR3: CAIRGTSGGSYEQYF